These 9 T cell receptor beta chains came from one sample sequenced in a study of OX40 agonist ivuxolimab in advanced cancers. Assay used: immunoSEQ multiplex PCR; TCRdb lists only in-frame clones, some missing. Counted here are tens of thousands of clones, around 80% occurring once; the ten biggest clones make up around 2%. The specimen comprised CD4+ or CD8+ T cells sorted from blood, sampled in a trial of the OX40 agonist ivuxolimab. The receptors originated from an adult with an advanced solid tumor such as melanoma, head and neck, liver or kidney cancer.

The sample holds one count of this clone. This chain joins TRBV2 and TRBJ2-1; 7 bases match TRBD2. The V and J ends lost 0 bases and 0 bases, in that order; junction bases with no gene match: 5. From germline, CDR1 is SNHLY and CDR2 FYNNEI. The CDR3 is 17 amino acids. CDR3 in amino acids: CASSEAATSASYNEQFF. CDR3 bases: TGTGCCAGCAGTGAAGCCGCTACTAGCGCCTCCTACAATGAGCAGTTCTTC. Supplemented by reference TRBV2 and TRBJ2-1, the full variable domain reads EPEVTQTPSHQVTQMGQEVILRCVPISNHLYFYWYRQILGQKVEFLVSFYNNEISEKSEIFDDQFSVERPDGSNFTLKIRSTKLEDSAMYFCASSEAATSASYNEQFFGPGTRLTVL.

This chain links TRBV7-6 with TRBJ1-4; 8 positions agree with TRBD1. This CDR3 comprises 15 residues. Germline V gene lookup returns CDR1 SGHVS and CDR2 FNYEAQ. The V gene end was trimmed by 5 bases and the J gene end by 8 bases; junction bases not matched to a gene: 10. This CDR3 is CASSSRDRRGEKLFF. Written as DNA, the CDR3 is TGTGCCAGCAGCAGCCGGGACAGGAGAGGGGAAAAACTGTTTTTT.

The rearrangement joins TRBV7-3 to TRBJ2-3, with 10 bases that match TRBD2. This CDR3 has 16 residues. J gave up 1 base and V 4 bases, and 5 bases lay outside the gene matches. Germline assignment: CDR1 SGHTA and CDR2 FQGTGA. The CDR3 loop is CASSSFGTSGTDTQYF. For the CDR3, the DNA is TGTGCCAGCAGCTCCTTTGGGACTAGCGGCACAGATACGCAGTATTTT.

As DNA, the CDR3 is TGCGCCAGCAGCTTCAGCACAGATACGCAGTATTTT. The encoded protein is CASSFSTDTQYF. The V gene is TRBV5-1, the J gene TRBJ2-3, with D unclear. Germline V gives CDR1 SGHRS, CDR2 YFSETQ. Trimming pared 2 bases from V and 0 bases from J, leaving 1 base between. This CDR3 region has 12 residues.

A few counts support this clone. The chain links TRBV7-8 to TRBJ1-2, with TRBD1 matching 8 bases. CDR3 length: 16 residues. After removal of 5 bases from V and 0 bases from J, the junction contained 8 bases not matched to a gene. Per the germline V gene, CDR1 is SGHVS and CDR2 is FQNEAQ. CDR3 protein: CASSRDRILANYGYTF. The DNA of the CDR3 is TGTGCCAGCAGCCGGGACAGGATCCTAGCTAACTATGGCTACACCTTC.

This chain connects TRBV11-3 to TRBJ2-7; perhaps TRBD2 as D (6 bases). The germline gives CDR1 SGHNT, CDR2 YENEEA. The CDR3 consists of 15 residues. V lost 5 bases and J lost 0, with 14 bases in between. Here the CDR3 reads CASSLGAGYSYEQYF. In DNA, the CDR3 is TGTGCCAGCAGCCTAGGGGCGGGATACTCCTACGAGCAGTACTTC.

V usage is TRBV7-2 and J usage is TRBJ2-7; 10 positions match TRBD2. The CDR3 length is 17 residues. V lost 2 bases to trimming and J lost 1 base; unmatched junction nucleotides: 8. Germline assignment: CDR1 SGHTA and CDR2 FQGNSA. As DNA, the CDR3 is TGTGCCAGCAGCTTATCAGCGGGGGGGGTTTCTTCCTACGAGCAGTACTTC. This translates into CASSLSAGGVSSYEQYF.

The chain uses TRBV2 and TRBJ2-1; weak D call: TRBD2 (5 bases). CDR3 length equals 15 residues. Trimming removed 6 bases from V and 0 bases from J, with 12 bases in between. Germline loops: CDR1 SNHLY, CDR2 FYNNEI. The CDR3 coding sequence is TGTGCCAGCAGGCTAGAGGGTAGCTCCTACAATGAGCAGTTCTTC. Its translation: CASRLEGSSYNEQFF.

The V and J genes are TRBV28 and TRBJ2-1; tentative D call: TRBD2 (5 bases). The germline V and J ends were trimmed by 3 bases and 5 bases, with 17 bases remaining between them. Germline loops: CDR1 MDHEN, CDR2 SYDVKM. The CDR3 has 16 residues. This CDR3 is CASSLGGRLRDNEQFF. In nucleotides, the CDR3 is TGTGCCAGCAGTTTGGGCGGGCGCCTTCGGGACAATGAGCAGTTCTTC.